These 18 T cell receptor beta chains came from one sample sequenced in a study of PD-L1 blockade in urothelial cancer. TCRdb's copy holds only in-frame clones and misses some; the assay was immunoSEQ multiplex PCR. Among about 95,000 clones listed, about nine tenths were seen once. Time point described: pretreatment peripheral blood. This sample comprised PBMCs, obtained around atezolizumab (anti-PD-L1) treatment. The origin of the receptors is a man in his sixties with urothelial cancer.

The chain links TRBV28 to TRBJ2-3; D gene ambiguous. The germline gives CDR1 MDHEN, CDR2 SYDVKM. V lost 2 bases to trimming and J lost 1 base, with 7 bases between them. The CDR3 loop spans 14 amino acids. The CDR3 DNA is TGTGCCAGCAGTTTAAATAGAGGCACAGATACGCAGTATTTT. Translated: CASSLNRGTDTQYF.

The genes are TRBV5-5 and TRBJ2-7, with D tentatively TRBD1 (5 bases). With 3 bases removed from V and 9 bases from J, the gap between germline ends came to 25 bases. The CDR3 consists of 16 residues. CDR1 and CDR2 (germline): SGHKS, YYEKEE (reference sequence). For the CDR3, the DNA is TGTGCCAGCAGCTCCTCCACCGGACCTAACGACCAGGGGCAGTACTTC. This sequence encodes CASSSSTGPNDQGQYF.

This clone was counted once. The chain couples TRBV6-5 to TRBJ2-1, with 8 bases identical to TRBD1. Germline CDR1 reads MNHEY; CDR2 reads SVGAGI. J gave up 9 bases and V 4 bases, and 14 bases lay outside the gene matches. The length of the CDR3 is 16 residues. Here the CDR3 DNA reads TGTGCCAGCAGTTCGAGGACAGGGCAAACCCTACCTGAGCAGTTCTTC. As protein: CASSSRTGQTLPEQFF.

This clone was observed once. This chain uses TRBV5-5 with TRBJ2-5; TRBD2 matches 11 bases. Trimming took 6 bases from V and 5 from J; bases not matched to a gene: 3. CDR1 and CDR2 from the germline V gene are SGHKS and YYEKEE (reference sequence). The CDR3 length is 13 residues. CDR3 bases: TGTGCCAGCATGGTAGCGGGGGGGGAGACCCAGTACTTC. This encodes CASMVAGGETQYF. The full variable domain, completed using reference TRBV5-5 and TRBJ2-5, is DAGVTQSPTHLIKTRGQQVTLRCSPISGHKSVSWYQQVLGQGPQFIFQYYEKEERGRGNFPDRFSARQFPNYSSELNVNALLLGDSALYLCASMVAGGETQYFGPGTRLLVL.

This sequence joins TRBV30 and TRBJ2-1; possible D gene TRBD2, 5 bases. This CDR3 comprises 12 residues. Germline assignment: CDR1 GTSNPN and CDR2 SVGIG (reference sequence). V lost 6 bases, J lost 6 bases, and 12 bases lay in between. CDR3 in DNA: TGTGCCTGTTCGCCGGGAAGCAATGAGCAGTTCTTC. Translating it yields CACSPGSNEQFF.

With respect to this clone: One end of the junction does not line up with germline, which may come from a read error. The chain employs TRBV13 and TRBJ2-1; 9 nucleotides line up with TRBD2. The CDR3 totals 16 residues. Looked up from germline, CDR1 is PRHDT and CDR2 is FYEKMQ (reference sequence). CDR3 in DNA: TGTGCCAGCAGCATAGGGAGCGGGAGGAAGGTCAATGAGCAGTTCTTC. Its protein is CASSIGSGRKVNEQFF.

The chain joins TRBV5-4 to TRBJ2-5, with D tentatively TRBD1 (5 bases). Between the trimmed V and J ends, which lost 4 bases and 4 bases, there was a span of 20 bases. The CDR3 runs 16 residues. Germline V CDR1 and CDR2: SGHNT, YYREEE (reference sequence). The CDR3 DNA is TGTGCCAGCAGCCGCCAGACCGAACCTAGGGGAGAGACCCAGTACTTC. Its translation is CASSRQTEPRGETQYF.

This clone was found once. The chain joins TRBV5-1 to TRBJ2-3, with D uncertain. The V gene's germline CDR1 is SGHRS and CDR2 YFSETQ. The V gene lost 2 bases and the J gene lost 0 bases, with 10 bases spanning the gap. This CDR3 is 15 amino acids long. Here the CDR3 reads CASSLLAASTDTQYF. CDR3 nucleotide sequence: TGCGCCAGCAGCTTACTCGCGGCTAGCACAGATACGCAGTATTTT. The full variable domain, in which reference TRBV5-1 and TRBJ2-3 provide the parts outside the CDR3, is KAGVTQTPRYLIKTRGQQVTLSCSPISGHRSVSWYQQTPGQGLQFLFEYFSETQRNKGNFPGRFSGRQFSNSRSEMNVSTLELGDSALYLCASSLLAASTDTQYFGPGTRLTVL.

A few counts support this clone. CDR3 nucleotides: TGCGCCAGCAGCCCCGGACAGGAGAGCTACACCTTC. It specifies CASSPGQESYTF. The chain has TRBV5-1 and TRBJ1-2, with 7 nucleotides matching TRBD1. The length of the CDR3 is 12 residues. Looked up from germline, CDR1 is SGHRS and CDR2 is YFSETQ. V trimming: 4 bases; J trimming: 9 bases; junction bases outside the gene matches: 6.

V usage is TRBV30 and J usage is TRBJ1-1; possibly TRBD1 for D (5 bases). V shed 5 bases and J shed 4 bases, with 8 bases lying between them. Germline V CDR1 and CDR2: GTSNPN, SVGIG (reference sequence). The CDR3 consists of 11 residues. The CDR3 protein is CAWQQVTEAFF. The CDR3, as DNA: TGTGCCTGGCAACAGGTCACTGAAGCTTTCTTT.

CDR3 nucleotide sequence: TGTGCCAGCAGGCCACGGGCGGGAAACTACAATGAGCAGTTCTTC. This translates into CASRPRAGNYNEQFF. This rearrangement joins TRBV6-1 to TRBJ2-1; tentatively, D is TRBD2 (6 bases). This CDR3 region has 15 residues. Germline V gives CDR1 MNHNS, CDR2 SASEGT. The V end lost 6 bases, the J end lost 3 bases, and 15 bases lay between the germline ends.

The chain combines TRBV6-6 with TRBJ2-7, with 8 nucleotides matching TRBD2. With V trimmed by 6 bases and J by 0 bases, 4 bases remained unmatched. This CDR3 region has 14 residues. In germline, CDR1 is MNHNY, CDR2 SVGAGI (reference sequence). The CDR3 spells CASRYGTSSYEQYF. The CDR3 region has the DNA TGTGCCAGCAGATACGGGACTAGCTCCTACGAGCAGTACTTC.

About this clone itself: The junction departs from the called germline gene at one end, perhaps through a read error. The J gene is TRBJ2-3, the V gene TRBV7-2, with TRBD1 matching 7 bases. CDR3 size: 14 residues. CDR1 is SGHTA, CDR2 FQGNSA, per germline. The CDR3 is CASNLQGRLDTQYF. The DNA of the CDR3 is TGTGCCAGCAACTTACAGGGGCGCTTAGATACGCAGTATTTT.

This clone was counted only a few times. The CDR3 sequence is CASSHNSNRAGELFF. DNA of the CDR3: TGTGCCAGCAGTCATAATTCCAACAGGGCCGGGGAGCTGTTTTTT. The chain combines TRBV6-6 with TRBJ2-2; TRBD1 might be the D (6 bases). Germline-derived CDR1 and CDR2 are MNHNY and SVGAGI (reference sequence). The CDR3 has 15 amino acids. Trimming took off 5 bases at V and 6 bases at J, with 16 bases between the two ends.

The V gene is TRBV18, the J gene TRBJ2-7; unclear D gene. CDR3 size: 13 residues. Trimming left V 6 bases short and J 7 bases short, with 16 bases between. Germline V gives CDR1 KGHSH, CDR2 LQKENI. The CDR3 is CASSPITLREQYF. CDR3 nucleotides: TGTGCCAGCTCCCCTATAACTCTGAGGGAGCAGTACTTC.

This chain connects TRBV18 to TRBJ2-3; no clear D gene. The CDR3 length is 14 residues. Germline assignment: CDR1 KGHSH and CDR2 LQKENI. Trimming removed 8 bases from V and 6 bases from J, with 18 bases in between. The CDR3 protein is CASTNLPGSDTQYF. CDR3 bases: TGTGCCAGCACCAACCTCCCCGGTTCGGATACGCAGTATTTT.

There are a few counts of this clone. The V call is TRBV19, the J call TRBJ1-1, with TRBD1 matching over 7 bases. The length of the CDR3 is 18 residues. Losses at the gene ends were 0 bases for V and 1 base for J; bases not matched to a gene: 11. CDR1 is LNHDA, CDR2 SQIVND, per germline (reference sequence). DNA of the CDR3: TGTGCCAGTAGTATAGAGGGCCCGACAGGGACGCGGAACACTGAAGCTTTCTTT. This encodes CASSIEGPTGTRNTEAFF. Using reference TRBV19 and TRBJ1-1 for the parts outside the CDR3, the full variable domain is DGGITQSPKYLFRKEGQNVTLSCEQNLNHDAMYWYRQDPGQGLRLIYYSQIVNDFQKGDIAEGYSVSREKKESFPLTVTSAQKNPTAFYLCASSIEGPTGTRNTEAFFGQGTRLTVV.

The V gene is TRBV9, the J gene TRBJ2-7; perhaps TRBD2 as D (6 bases). From germline, CDR1 is SGDLS and CDR2 YYNGEE. The CDR3 totals 13 residues. V dropped 3 bases and J dropped 4 bases, with 11 bases sitting between them. The DNA for the CDR3 is TGTGCCAGCAGCGGGCGGGATGGGTACGAGCAGTACTTC. Protein: CASSGRDGYEQYF.